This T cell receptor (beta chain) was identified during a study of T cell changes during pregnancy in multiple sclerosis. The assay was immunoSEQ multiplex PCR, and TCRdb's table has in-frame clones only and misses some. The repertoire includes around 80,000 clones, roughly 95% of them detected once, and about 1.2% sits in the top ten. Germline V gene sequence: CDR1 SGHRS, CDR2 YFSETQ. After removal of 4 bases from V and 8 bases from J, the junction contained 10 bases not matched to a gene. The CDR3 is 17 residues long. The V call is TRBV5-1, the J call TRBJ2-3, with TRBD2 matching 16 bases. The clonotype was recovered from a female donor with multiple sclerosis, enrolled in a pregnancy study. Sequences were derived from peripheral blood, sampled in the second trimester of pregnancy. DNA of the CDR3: TGCGCCAGCAGCCCGGAGGGACTAGCGGGAGGGCATATTACGCAGTATTTT. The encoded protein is CASSPEGLAGGHITQYF.